This T cell receptor beta chain derives from a study of shared clonotypes between healthy human individuals (dated by TCRdb to 2020 to 2021). Regarding the complete study: The cohort included three men and a couple of women between 18 and 49 years of age. For each donor, three plates each were used for CD4 naive and CD4 memory, two plates were used for CD8 naive, and one plate was used for CD8 memory. The study deeply sequenced blood TCR repertoires of five healthy adults to estimate repertoire size and the extent of clonotype sharing between individuals. To increase sequencing depth and limit assay-specific biases, different laboratories used diverse techniques to prepare libraries and sequence TCR repertoires. Each donor's leukapheresis produced roughly between roughly 0.85 and 9.5 billion PBMCs. The paper as a whole reports these results and caveats: Compared with non-shared clonotypes, the clonotypes found in all four sorted-subset donors had higher generation probabilities. Naive subsets generally had larger estimated clonotype richness than memory subsets. The genetic and exposure-history diversity represented was limited by the small number of donors. Based on pairwise subsampling, the degree of clonotype sharing among donors was expected to be affected by sequencing depth. Sharing across several donors was observed for roughly 5% of naive CD4, less than 4% of naive CD8, around 2.5% of memory CD4, and less than 0.45% of memory CD8 clonotypes. Only blood was sampled, and tissue TCR repertoires likely differ from those in blood. Rarefaction of sorted-subset datasets indicated incomplete sequencing despite the large sequencing depth.

A note on this clone: What this receptor recognizes is not known. The sample holds no much larger clone one base away, and base qualities are not on file.

CD8 naive samples consisted of CD45RO-negative cells that were positively selected for CCR7, yielding a CD45RA+CCR7+ population without TemRA cells. The donors were healthy, HIV-negative adults with no recently reported acute infections or vaccinations. Every donor was a Caucasian adult residing in Nashville, Tennessee, USA. Blood was obtained by leukapheresis, after which PBMCs were separated by Ficoll-Histopaque density gradient centrifugation and cryopreserved in liquid nitrogen vapor phase. Analytical flow cytometry was used to check the purity and quantity of each magnetically sorted T cell population. Each sorted fraction had its genomic DNA isolated and then quantified by UV absorbance on a Nanodrop 2000c. Using the deep immunoSEQ assay, TCR CDR3 regions were amplified from genomic DNA by multiplex PCR. Extracted genomic DNA from each cell subset was spread evenly across all wells of several immunoSEQ 96-well plates, with each plate serving as a replicate. Each replicate PCR for sorted subsets received approximately 220 ng genomic DNA, equal to tens of thousands of T cell genomes. The purified libraries were quantified using a Qubit 3.0 fluorometer, sized with a Bioanalyzer 2100, and then quantified again using the KAPA Library Quantification kit. A separate single-read 150-cycle Illumina NextSeq 550 flow cell was used to sequence each immunoSEQ 96-well plate. The authors' analysis ran thus. Because the immunoSEQ output held only junctional sequences and lacked quality scores, the filtering could not match the filtering applied to full-length reads. Sequences were annotated with PyIR, a Python wrapper for IgBLAST v1.9, and V/J genes and CDR3 were assigned using IMGT germline references. Reads were removed for weak V/J assignments (E-value above 1e-6), missing CDR3, stop codons, out-of-frame junctions, or ambiguous translated residues. V3J clonotypes were defined as sequences sharing an identical inferred V gene, J gene, and CDR3 amino acid sequence. Percentage overlap between repertoires was calculated by dividing the number of shared unique clonotypes by the size of the smaller repertoire. Three approaches were used to assess repertoire richness: RTK rarefaction, the Chao1 estimator, and Recon v2.1 estimates of unobserved clonotypes. Generation probabilities for all TCRbeta clonotypes obtained by the gDNA method from a few donors were computed using OLGA. Sourced from immuneACCESS, this table was stored by TCRdb with only in-frame sequences that have V and J called. A share of the clones is absent; for the studies checked, an unresolved V gene accounts for under half, and the remainder has no known explanation. V, J and clone size derive from that table, while D and trimming were established from the DNA sequence. The sample includes about 2.2 million clones, with around 95% observed a single time. The ten largest clonotypes hold approximately 1.6% of the sample.

The material sequenced was naive CD8+ T cells from PBMCs. The sample's cell subset or site label, decoded: CD45RA+CCR7+. The sequence came from a man between 18 and 29 years old in good health. Some clones in this sample may be carry-over from other donors' samples.

For the CDR3, the sequence is CASLHLEGGPYEQYF. The DNA sequence is TGTGCCAGCTTGCACCTGGAAGGGGGCCCCTACGAGCAGTACTTC. The sequence joins TRBV6-1 to TRBJ2-7, with 7 bases aligning to TRBD1. The CDR3 runs 15 residues from the cysteine to the phenylalanine. Only CDR3 DNA is held: 45 bases, read in frame from base 1. Clipping removes 8 bases from V and 2 bases from J, with 12 as the unmatched junction base count. The germline V gene specifies MNHNS as CDR1 and SASEGT as CDR2.